The 29 T cell receptor beta chains presented below share a single source sample, sequenced in a study of blood T cell repertoires in COVID-19. Measured with immunoSEQ multiplex PCR; TCRdb has only the in-frame clones, and not every one. The top ten hold approximately 21% of the sample, which has under 25,000 clones, around 90% seen once. Sequenced: peripheral blood. All receptors come from an older man in a cohort sampled during active COVID-19.

CDR3 sequence (DNA): TGTGCCAGCAGCCGTCCCGACAGGGCCAGAGGAAACACCATATATTTT. Its protein is CASSRPDRARGNTIYF. The chain combines TRBV13 with TRBJ1-3; 7 nucleotides agree with TRBD1. V was pared by 5 bases and J by 4 bases, with 11 bases of the junction left unmatched. The CDR3 covers 16 residues. The germline gives CDR1 PRHDT, CDR2 FYEKMQ (reference sequence). Using reference TRBV13 and TRBJ1-3 for the parts outside the CDR3, the full variable domain is AAGVIQSPRHLIKEKRETATLKCYPIPRHDTVYWYQQGPGQDPQFLISFYEKMQSDKGSIPDRFSAQQFSDYHSELNMSSLELGDSALYFCASSRPDRARGNTIYFGEGSWLTVV.

This chain joins TRBV4-2 and TRBJ2-7; 11 bases map to TRBD2. CDR1 and CDR2 (germline): LGHNA, YNFKEQ. The CDR3 is 16 residues long. V lost 4 bases to trimming and J lost 0 bases; unmatched junction nucleotides: 5. The CDR3 region has the DNA TGTGCCAGCAGCCGGGGTAGCGGGAGGGTCTCCTACGAGCAGTACTTC. This gives the protein CASSRGSGRVSYEQYF.

The V and J genes are TRBV30 and TRBJ2-1; TRBD2 aligns across 10 bases. CDR3 length: 17 amino acids. Germline CDR1 is GTSNPN and CDR2 is SVGIG (reference sequence). The V gene end was trimmed by 0 bases and the J gene end by 1 base; junction bases not matched to a gene: 6. CDR3 amino acids: CAWSVLGLAVSYNEQFF. The CDR3 DNA follows: TGTGCCTGGAGTGTACTCGGACTAGCGGTTTCCTACAATGAGCAGTTCTTC.

V gene TRBV28 combines with J gene TRBJ2-7, with D tentatively TRBD1 (6 bases). In germline, CDR1 is MDHEN, CDR2 SYDVKM. The CDR3 runs 14 residues. Trimming shortened V by 6 bases and J by 4 bases, and 16 bases separated the two germline ends. The CDR3 sequence: CASRTTGVAYEQYF. In DNA, the CDR3 is TGTGCCAGCAGGACGACAGGTGTCGCGTACGAGCAGTACTTC.

The rearrangement links TRBV6-5 to TRBJ2-3; no firm D call. Trimming removed 0 bases at V and 3 bases at J, with 7 bases between. The CDR3 contains 14 residues. CDR1 and CDR2 from the germline V gene are MNHEY and SVGAGI. CDR3 amino acids: CASSYSWQTDTQYF. CDR3 DNA sequence: TGTGCCAGCAGTTACTCTTGGCAGACAGATACGCAGTATTTT.

The chain uses TRBV9 and TRBJ2-7; 8 bases map to TRBD2. CDR3 size: 15 residues. Germline V lookup: CDR1 SGDLS, CDR2 YYNGEE. Trimming took 3 bases from V and 2 from J; bases not matched to a gene: 7. CDR3 residues: CASSARSGAPYEQYF. DNA of the CDR3: TGTGCCAGCAGCGCCCGTAGCGGGGCCCCCTACGAGCAGTACTTC.

This clone turned up a few times. The V gene is TRBV2, the J gene TRBJ2-1; 7 nucleotides agree with TRBD2. This CDR3 has 14 amino acids. V lost 3 bases to trimming and J lost 9 bases; unmatched junction nucleotides: 8. Germline-derived CDR1 and CDR2 are SNHLY and FYNNEI. The CDR3 loop is CASSEFLTSLEQFF. The CDR3 DNA reads as TGTGCCAGCAGTGAGTTCCTGACTAGCCTTGAGCAGTTCTTC.

The chain uses TRBV4-1 and TRBJ1-1; no reliable D call. CDR3 size: 13 residues. The germline V gene has CDR1 MGHRA and CDR2 YSYEKL. The V end lost 6 bases, the J end lost 4 bases, and 12 bases lay between the germline ends. The chain's CDR3 is CASRRNSGTEAFF. The DNA of the CDR3 is TGCGCCAGCAGGCGGAACAGCGGCACTGAAGCTTTCTTT.

As to this clone: Germline is not matched at one junction end, which may reflect a read error. The J gene is TRBJ2-5, the V gene TRBV7-7; 9 bases are shared with TRBD2. CDR3 length: 14 amino acids. In germline, CDR1 is SSHAT, CDR2 FNYEAQ (reference sequence). CDR3 in amino acids: CASSISGSGETQYF. The DNA for the CDR3 is TGTGCTAGCAGCATTAGCGGGAGTGGGGAGACCCAGTACTTC.

The chain recombines TRBV14 with TRBJ2-7, with TRBD2 matching 9 bases. V gave up 4 bases and J gave up 5 bases; unmatched junction bases: 9. Germline CDR1 and CDR2: SGHDN and FVKESK. This CDR3 comprises 15 residues. In nucleotides, the CDR3 is TGTGCCAGCAGCCCGAGCGGGGGGCTTCGGGACGAGCAGTACTTC. Translating it yields CASSPSGGLRDEQYF.

This sequence joins TRBV25-1 and TRBJ1-3; the D is unclear. CDR1 is MGHDK and CDR2 is SYGVNS in the germline V gene. This CDR3 is 14 amino acids long. Deletions cut 3 bases from V and 4 bases from J, with 10 bases between. The CDR3 region is CASSEGRPGNTIYF. CDR3 coding DNA: TGTGCCAGCAGTGAGGGCCGACCGGGAAACACCATATATTTT.

This sequence joins TRBV28 and TRBJ2-1, with TRBD2 identical over 12 bases. Per germline, CDR1 MDHEN and CDR2 SYDVKM. The CDR3 runs 17 residues. J was trimmed by 7 bases and V by 5 bases; bases with no gene match: 12. In DNA, the CDR3 is TGTGCCAGCAGTCTAACTACCGGGACTAGCGGGCGTAATGAGCAGTTCTTC. This translates into CASSLTTGTSGRNEQFF.

This CDR3 reads CASSESRVDEQYF. CDR3 coding DNA: TGCGCCAGCAGTGAGAGCAGGGTCGACGAGCAGTACTTC. The J gene is TRBJ2-7, the V gene TRBV10-1, with a weak D call TRBD1 (5 bases). The CDR3 loop spans 13 amino acids. V dropped 2 bases and J dropped 5 bases, with 10 bases sitting between them. Germline values: CDR1 WNHNN, CDR2 SYGVQD (reference sequence).

V is TRBV27 and J is TRBJ2-7, with TRBD2 matching 10 bases. In germline, CDR1 is MNHEY, CDR2 SMNVEV (reference sequence). The CDR3 has 14 residues. Trimming took 3 bases from V and 5 from J; bases not matched to a gene: 4. The CDR3 DNA is TGTGCCAGCAGTTTGCGTCTAGCGGGAGACGAGCAGTACTTC. Protein product: CASSLRLAGDEQYF.

This clone was counted between two and nine times. This chain links TRBV19 with TRBJ2-1; the match to TRBD2 covers 13 bases. From germline, CDR1 is LNHDA and CDR2 SQIVND (reference sequence). The V segment lost 6 bases and the J segment 0 bases; nucleotides outside the gene matches: 14. The CDR3 loop spans 20 amino acids. CDR3: CASRLGKGLAGWSSYNEQFF. In nucleotides, the CDR3 is TGTGCCAGTAGGCTGGGAAAGGGACTAGCGGGATGGAGCTCCTACAATGAGCAGTTCTTC.

This chain connects TRBV7-3 to TRBJ2-5; the D gene is possibly TRBD2 (5 bases). Germline values: CDR1 SGHTA, CDR2 FQGTGA. V was cut by 4 bases and J by 3 bases, with 12 bases left in between. The CDR3 loop spans 14 amino acids. CDR3 DNA sequence: TGTGCCAGCAGCTCCCGGGGAACCAAAGAGACCCAGTACTTC. Its protein product is CASSSRGTKETQYF.

J is TRBJ2-3 and V is TRBV28; 7 bases fit TRBD1. Germline trimming cut 3 bases from V and 7 bases from J; bases unmatched to any gene: 7. Germline V lookup: CDR1 MDHEN, CDR2 SYDVKM. The CDR3 loop spans 14 amino acids. In DNA, the CDR3 is TGTGCCAGCAGTTTCCGACAGGGTAGGAATACGCAGTATTTT. Translating it yields CASSFRQGRNTQYF.

The rearrangement uses TRBV28 and TRBJ1-1; 8 bases align to TRBD1. CDR1 is MDHEN and CDR2 is SYDVKM in the germline V gene. This CDR3 contains 15 residues. The J segment lost 3 bases and the V segment lost 6 bases, leaving 9 bases of the junction unmatched. The CDR3 nucleotides are TGTGCCAGCAGCCGGACAGGGTCCGGCTACACTGAAGCTTTCTTT. It yields the protein CASSRTGSGYTEAFF.

This clone appeared a single time. J is TRBJ1-5 and V is TRBV24-1; the D gene is possibly TRBD1 (5 bases). The CDR3 runs to 15 residues. The V gene's germline CDR1 is KGHDR and CDR2 SFDVKD. Trimming removed 4 bases at V and 3 bases at J, with 12 bases between. CDR3 sequence reads: CATSDPARANQPQHF. The CDR3 DNA reads TGTGCCACCAGTGACCCTGCCAGGGCCAATCAGCCCCAGCATTTT.

This sequence joins TRBV29-1 and TRBJ1-3, with TRBD1 matching 10 bases. The V gene's germline CDR1 is SQVTM and CDR2 ANQGSEA. V lost 4 bases and J lost 2; bases outside the gene matches: 5. The CDR3 spans 15 residues. CDR3 sequence: CSVGDRGNAGNTIYF. In DNA, the CDR3 is TGCAGCGTTGGGGACAGGGGCAACGCTGGAAACACCATATATTTT.

This clone occurred once. This chain joins TRBV6-1 and TRBJ1-1; a weak D match, TRBD1 (6 bases). CDR1 and CDR2 (germline): MNHNS, SASEGT. Trimming stripped 3 bases from V and 9 bases from J, with 11 bases between. This CDR3 contains 12 residues. The CDR3: CASSDLRGKAFF. DNA for the CDR3: TGTGCCAGCAGTGACCTCAGGGGAAAAGCTTTCTTT.

The J gene is TRBJ2-7, the V gene TRBV5-8; 10 bases align to TRBD1. From germline, CDR1 is SGHTS and CDR2 YDEGEE. CDR3 size: 14 residues. The V segment lost 8 bases and the J segment 3 bases; nucleotides outside the gene matches: 8. The CDR3 protein is CASGTGTGVYEQYF. CDR3 coding DNA: TGTGCCAGTGGGACCGGGACAGGGGTCTACGAGCAGTACTTC. The full variable domain, its missing parts supplied by reference TRBV5-8 and TRBJ2-7, is EAGVTQSPTHLIKTRGQQATLRCSPISGHTSVYWYQQALGLGLQFLLWYDEGEERNRGNFPPRFSGRQFPNYSSELNVNALELEDSALYLCASGTGTGVYEQYFGPGTRLTVT.

The chain employs TRBV5-5 and TRBJ1-6; no clear D gene. With 1 base removed from V and 0 bases from J, the gap between germline ends came to 8 bases. The CDR3 covers 16 residues. Germline V lookup: CDR1 SGHKS, CDR2 YYEKEE (reference sequence). CDR3 sequence reads: CASSLPGSSYNSPLHF. The CDR3 bases are TGTGCCAGCAGCTTGCCGGGGAGCTCCTATAATTCACCCCTCCACTTT.

This chain connects TRBV4-1 to TRBJ2-7, with D possibly matching TRBD2 (6 bases). V was cut by 2 bases and J by 2 bases, with 13 bases left in between. The germline V gene encodes CDR1 MGHRA and CDR2 YSYEKL. The CDR3 has 15 residues. The CDR3, as DNA: TGCGCCAGCAGCCAATTAGGACTACCGGCCTACGAGCAGTACTTC. It specifies CASSQLGLPAYEQYF.

This clone was counted a few times. V usage is TRBV7-2 and J usage is TRBJ2-6, with TRBD2 identical over 8 bases. The junction had 3 bases not matched to a gene; V was cut back by 2 bases and J by 0 bases. The CDR3 consists of 17 residues. The germline V gene encodes CDR1 SGHTA and CDR2 FQGNSA. CDR3 residues: CASSLRSGDSGANVLTF. The CDR3 region has the DNA TGTGCCAGCAGCTTACGTAGCGGGGACTCTGGGGCCAACGTCCTGACTTTC. Drawing the rest from reference TRBV7-2 and TRBJ2-6, the complete variable domain is GAGVSQSPSNKVTEKGKDVELRCDPISGHTALYWYRQSLGQGLEFLIYFQGNSAPDKSGLPSDRFSAERTGGSVSTLTIQRTQQEDSAVYLCASSLRSGDSGANVLTFGAGSRLTVL.

The rearrangement links TRBV28 to TRBJ2-3; TRBD2 agrees at 9 bases. The germline CDR1 and CDR2 sequences are MDHEN and SYDVKM. The CDR3 spans 16 residues. The V and J ends lost 5 bases and 2 bases, in that order; junction bases with no gene match: 8. The CDR3 spells CASSQGLARTTDTQYF. CDR3 nucleotide sequence: TGTGCCAGCAGTCAAGGACTAGCGCGAACCACAGATACGCAGTATTTT.

The rearrangement links TRBV28 to TRBJ2-7, with a tentative D call TRBD1 (6 bases). Germline V gives CDR1 MDHEN, CDR2 SYDVKM. This CDR3 comprises 13 residues. Trimming pared 5 bases from V and 0 bases from J, leaving 8 bases between. CDR3 DNA: TGTGCCAGCAGTCCGGACAGCTCCTACGAGCAGTACTTC. This codes for CASSPDSSYEQYF.

The chain recombines TRBV6-5 with TRBJ2-2; perhaps TRBD2 as D (6 bases). The germline V gene encodes CDR1 MNHEY and CDR2 SVGAGI. There are 16 residues in the CDR3. Trimming stripped 3 bases from V and 1 base from J, with 12 bases between. CDR3 loop: CASSYWRTMNTGELFF. The CDR3, as DNA: TGTGCCAGCAGTTATTGGAGGACTATGAACACCGGGGAGCTGTTTTTT.

This clone occurred once. The J gene is TRBJ1-5, the V gene TRBV6-1; TRBD1 aligns across 9 bases. The CDR3 has 14 residues. The germline V gene has CDR1 MNHNS and CDR2 SASEGT. J gave up 6 bases and V 2 bases, and 2 bases lay outside the gene matches. CDR3 coding DNA: TGTGCCAGCAGTGAATGGACAGGGGCTCAGCCCCAGCATTTT. It translates to CASSEWTGAQPQHF.